These 3 T cell receptor beta chains share one sample of origin, sequenced in a study of cytomegalovirus exposure and HLA in healthy donors. The PCR used 60 Vbeta and 13 Jbeta primers. Libraries were prepared by immunoSEQ multiplex PCR; TCRdb keeps only in-frame clonotypes and omits some of them. The sample carries roughly 150,000 clones, over 70% recorded once. Sequencing was performed on PBMCs. These receptors all stem from a man aged 30 to 39 in good health and CMV-seropositive.

This clone was counted between two and nine times. The CDR3 loop is CASSRDRVSNQPQHF. CDR3 DNA: TGCGCCAGCAGCCGGGACAGGGTTAGCAATCAGCCCCAGCATTTT. The J gene is TRBJ1-5, the V gene TRBV4-3; 9 nucleotides match TRBD1. The CDR3 contains 15 residues. CDR1 LGHNA and CDR2 YSLEER come from the germline V gene. The junction had 1 base not matched to a gene; V was cut back by 4 bases and J by 0 bases.

The chain carries TRBV7-9 and TRBJ2-3; D is ambiguous. V dropped 0 bases and J dropped 2 bases, with 9 bases sitting between them. Germline loops: CDR1 SEHNR, CDR2 FQNEAQ (reference sequence). The CDR3 has 15 amino acids. CDR3 region: CASSLALPVTDTQYF. The CDR3 coding sequence is TGTGCCAGCAGCTTAGCACTACCCGTCACAGATACGCAGTATTTT.

The chain carries TRBV19 and TRBJ2-7, with D possibly TRBD2 on 5 matching bases. Trimming left V 0 bases short and J 1 base short, with 10 bases between. Germline-derived CDR1 and CDR2 are LNHDA and SQIVND (reference sequence). This CDR3 has 15 amino acids. CDR3 sequence (DNA): TGTGCCAGTAGTATAGAGGGCCCGGGATCCTACGAGCAGTACTTC. Translated, it gives CASSIEGPGSYEQYF.